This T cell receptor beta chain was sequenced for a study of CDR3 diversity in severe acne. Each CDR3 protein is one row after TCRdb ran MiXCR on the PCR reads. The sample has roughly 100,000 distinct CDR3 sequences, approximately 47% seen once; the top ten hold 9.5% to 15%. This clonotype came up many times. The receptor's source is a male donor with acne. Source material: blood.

DNA for the CDR3: TGTGCCAGCAGCTCTACGGGACTTGGAGGGAATGAGCAGTTCTTC. It specifies CASSSTGLGGNEQFF. V is TRBV7-3 and J is TRBJ2-1; a weak D match, TRBD2 (6 bases). V gave up 4 bases and J gave up 7 bases, with 17 bases separating them. This CDR3 region has 15 residues. Germline CDR1 SGHTA, CDR2 FQGTGA.